This T cell receptor (beta chain) stems from a study of beta chain features in type 1 diabetes. Study conclusions and caveats: The analysis here could not establish whether HLA type shapes TCRB rearrangement. When Type 1 diabetes patients were examined, their TCRB CDR3s proved moderately but significantly shorter in all four CD4+ subsets. Patients showed naive, central memory and Treg TCRB repertoires that appeared more similar than those of healthy donors. At VDJ recombination sites, type 1 diabetes patients had fewer insertions and more deleted nucleotides.

Expressed TCRB transcripts were sequenced, since all the RNA that had been isolated was reverse transcribed. Profiling relied on immunoSEQ multiplex PCR, and the TCRdb table lists in-frame clones only, not all of them. Of 200,000 to 250,000 clones in the sample, more than 11% are singletons; the top ten hold about 0.02%. This clone was observed a handful of times. Its antigen is not known. A sort by CD45RO/CCR7/CD25/CD127/CD95/CD27 yielded CD4+ naive, central memory, regulatory and stem cell-like memory cells. The clonotype originates from a man aged 25 to 40 with type 1 diabetes. The sample was naive CD4+ T cells from blood.

CDR3 residues: CASNTGRARNSPLHF. CDR3 coding DNA: TGTGCCAGCAACACGGGAAGGGCTAGAAATTCACCCCTCCACTTT. The chain has TRBV11-2 and TRBJ1-6, with D uncertain. Between the trimmed V and J ends, which lost 7 bases and 7 bases, there was a span of 17 bases. The CDR3 is made up of 15 amino acids. From germline, CDR1 is SGHAT and CDR2 FQNNGV.